A selection of T cell receptor beta chains follows, all from one sample in a study of siplizumab effects on memory and regulatory T cells. This table comes from immunoSEQ multiplex PCR, and its TCRdb copy is limited to in-frame clones, with some not included. The sample yields some 53,000 clones, about 97% seen once. Sequences were obtained from naive CD4+ T cells sorted from blood. These receptor sequences come from a human donor in good health. The CDR3 runs from the conserved cysteine through the conserved F or W. Fields, in order: J gene, V gene, CDR3 protein.

J gene: TRBJ2-1
V gene: TRBV5-1
CDR3 protein: CASSGWDHSYNEQFF

J gene: TRBJ1-2
V gene: TRBV28
CDR3 protein: CASSSGNTYGYTF

J gene: TRBJ2-6
V gene: TRBV4-1
CDR3 protein: CASSQEFSGANVLTF

J gene: TRBJ2-2
V gene: TRBV6-1
CDR3 protein: CASSEQVPGELFF

J gene: TRBJ2-1
V gene: TRBV9
CDR3 protein: CASSVALRETSYNEQFF

J gene: TRBJ2-3
V gene: TRBV20-1
CDR3 protein: CSATLTDTQYF

J gene: TRBJ2-7
V gene: TRBV7-2
CDR3 protein: CASSLARGAYEQYF

J gene: TRBJ1-2
V gene: TRBV4-1
CDR3 protein: CASSQDTRQGYGYTF

J gene: TRBJ2-7
V gene: TRBV6-4
CDR3 protein: CASSEQPGSYEQYF

J gene: TRBJ2-2
V gene: TRBV7-9
CDR3 protein: CASSNRMGQGRTGELFF

J gene: TRBJ2-4
V gene: TRBV19
CDR3 protein: CASSIPLAKNIQYF

J gene: TRBJ1-2
V gene: TRBV29-1
CDR3 protein: CSHNHAYGYTF

J gene: TRBJ2-7
V gene: TRBV6-6
CDR3 protein: CASSPYYEQYF

J gene: TRBJ1-5
V gene: TRBV4-1
CDR3 protein: CASSQEGGKGQPQHF

J gene: TRBJ1-2
V gene: TRBV6-5
CDR3 protein: CASTAGAYGYTF

J gene: TRBJ2-7
V gene: TRBV7-8
CDR3 protein: CASSLGRSSNYEQYF

J gene: TRBJ2-7
V gene: TRBV11-3
CDR3 protein: CASSKLEEQYF

J gene: TRBJ2-5
V gene: TRBV19
CDR3 protein: CASGSRPGGIGETQYF

J gene: TRBJ2-5
V gene: TRBV19
CDR3 protein: CASSRDRAAETQYF

J gene: TRBJ2-7
V gene: TRBV6-1
CDR3 protein: CASSYRQGRYEQYF

J gene: TRBJ1-2
V gene: TRBV4-3
CDR3 protein: CASSQDRGNYGYTF

J gene: TRBJ2-2
V gene: TRBV6-1
CDR3 protein: CASRIAGASTGELFF